Sequencing of this TCR beta chain was carried out in a study of STAT3 mutations in large granular lymphocyte leukemia. Study observations and caveats: At least one immunodominant TCR beta clonotype appeared in every T-cell large granular lymphocyte leukemia patient.

Of note for this clone: Its antigen is unknown.

The method was immunoSEQ multiplex PCR; TCRdb's version includes in-frame clones alone and lacks a portion of them. Of some 30,000 clones detected, roughly 80% appear once; the ten largest clones hold 30%. The germline gives CDR1 SGHRS, CDR2 YFSETQ. The CDR3 contains 17 residues. V lost 0 bases to trimming and J lost 0 bases, with 15 bases between them. The sample comprised peripheral blood mononuclear cells. The receptor was isolated from a woman aged 45-59 years with T-cell large granular lymphocyte leukemia. Some clones in this sample may be carry-over from other donors' samples. The gene calls are TRBV5-1 and TRBJ1-1, with D unclear. Here the CDR3 DNA reads TGCGCCAGCAGCTTGGGATTGGGTTTCGACATGAACACTGAAGCTTTCTTT. It specifies CASSLGLGFDMNTEAFF.